Each of the 25 T cell receptor beta chains below was sequenced from the same sample in a study of shared clonotypes between healthy human individuals. Using immunoSEQ multiplex PCR, the repertoire was profiled, and TCRdb retains in-frame clones only, with some absent. The sample shows over 400,000 clones, 90% to 97% of them seen only once. The material sequenced was naive CD4+ T cells sorted from blood. Sample subset: CD45RA+ positively selected. Receptors originate from a woman younger than 45 in good health.

The chain employs TRBV15 and TRBJ2-6, with D unresolved. V lost 0 bases, J lost 0 bases, and 6 bases lay in between. Germline V gene lookup returns CDR1 LNHNV and CDR2 YYDKDF (reference sequence). The CDR3 sequence is 16 residues long. The CDR3, as DNA: TGTGCCACCAGCAGAGAAAGAAGCTCTGGGGCCAACGTCCTGACTTTC. This gives the protein CATSRERSSGANVLTF.

The J gene is TRBJ2-5, the V gene TRBV7-8, with a weak D call TRBD1 (6 bases). V lost 1 base, J lost 1 base, and 7 bases lay in between. The CDR3 spans 14 residues. Looked up from germline, CDR1 is SGHVS and CDR2 is FQNEAQ. In DNA form, the CDR3 reads TGTGCCAGCAGCTTAGGGACAGCCCAAGAGACCCAGTACTTC. Protein product: CASSLGTAQETQYF.

This rearrangement joins TRBV4-1 to TRBJ1-4, with D possibly matching TRBD1 (5 bases). Germline CDR1 and CDR2: MGHRA and YSYEKL. This CDR3 is built from 17 residues. Trimming pared 0 bases from V and 0 bases from J, leaving 11 bases between. The DNA of the CDR3 is TGCGCCAGCAGCCAAGACAGGGATCTATCAACTAATGAAAAACTGTTTTTT. Its translation is CASSQDRDLSTNEKLFF.

The rearrangement uses TRBV19 and TRBJ1-5; D is undetermined. The V gene lost 6 bases and the J gene lost 9 bases, with 15 bases spanning the gap. The germline V gene encodes CDR1 LNHDA and CDR2 SQIVND (reference sequence). The CDR3 contains 13 residues. The CDR3 protein is CASRAVGLTPQHF. The CDR3, as DNA: TGTGCCAGTAGGGCGGTTGGTCTTACGCCCCAGCATTTT. The variable domain in full, completed from reference TRBV19 and TRBJ1-5, reads DGGITQSPKYLFRKEGQNVTLSCEQNLNHDAMYWYRQDPGQGLRLIYYSQIVNDFQKGDIAEGYSVSREKKESFPLTVTSAQKNPTAFYLCASRAVGLTPQHFGDGTRLSIL.

This clone was seen only once. The gene calls are TRBV6-4 and TRBJ2-3; D unresolved. In germline, CDR1 is MRHNA, CDR2 SNTAGT. The CDR3 covers 13 residues. Trimming left V 4 bases short and J 8 bases short, with 13 bases between. The CDR3, as DNA: TGTGCCAGCAGTGCCGACGCCCTGGGTACGCAGTATTTT. Protein sequence: CASSADALGTQYF.

The chain is built from TRBV10-3 and TRBJ2-3; 7 bases match TRBD1. Looked up from germline, CDR1 is ENHRY and CDR2 is SYGVKD. The CDR3 runs to 13 residues. V lost 3 bases, J lost 6 bases, and 3 bases stayed unmatched. The CDR3 here is CAISDVTGDTQYF. For the CDR3, the DNA is TGTGCCATCAGTGACGTGACAGGGGATACGCAGTATTTT.

This clone came up once. The chain employs TRBV6-1 and TRBJ2-1; D remains ambiguous. The CDR3 spans 12 residues. The V gene's germline CDR1 is MNHNS and CDR2 SASEGT. Trimming took 3 bases from V and 8 from J, leaving 8 bases between them. In nucleotides, the CDR3 is TGTGCCAGCAGTGACAGAGGTCATGAGCAGTTCTTC. This gives the protein CASSDRGHEQFF.

This clone has just one count. This chain joins TRBV29-1 and TRBJ2-7; 16 bases align to TRBD2. The germline V gene encodes CDR1 SQVTM and CDR2 ANQGSEA. The CDR3 extends over 14 amino acids. V was pared by 6 bases and J by 4 bases, with 3 bases of the junction left unmatched. CDR3 protein: CSVGTSGRGYEQYF. CDR3 nucleotide sequence: TGCAGCGTGGGGACTAGCGGGAGGGGTTACGAGCAGTACTTC.

To note about this clone: This specimen includes other DNA sequences encoding the same CDR3. This sequence joins TRBV11-2 and TRBJ1-1; D gene unclear. The germline V gene encodes CDR1 SGHAT and CDR2 FQNNGV. V lost 5 bases, J lost 1 base, and 8 bases lay in between. There are 13 residues in the CDR3. The CDR3 bases are TGTGCCAGCAGCCCCCATCAGAACACTGAAGCTTTCTTT. It codes for CASSPHQNTEAFF.

The chain recombines TRBV19 with TRBJ1-2; no clear D gene. Trimming removed 5 bases from V and 14 bases from J, with 15 bases in between. Per the germline V gene, CDR1 is LNHDA and CDR2 is SQIVND (reference sequence). The CDR3 runs 11 residues. CDR3 coding DNA: TGTGCCAGTAGTCTCAGCGGTACTTCGACCTTC. Amino acid sequence: CASSLSGTSTF. Combining the CDR3 with reference TRBV19 and TRBJ1-2 gives the whole variable domain DGGITQSPKYLFRKEGQNVTLSCEQNLNHDAMYWYRQDPGQGLRLIYYSQIVNDFQKGDIAEGYSVSREKKESFPLTVTSAQKNPTAFYLCASSLSGTSTFGSGTRLTVV.

The V gene is TRBV15, the J gene TRBJ2-4; TRBD2 agrees at 12 bases. This CDR3 is 15 amino acids long. The germline V gene encodes CDR1 LNHNV and CDR2 YYDKDF (reference sequence). The V and J ends lost 1 base and 6 bases, in that order; junction bases with no gene match: 1. Here the CDR3 reads CATSRGGLAGNIQYF. The DNA for the CDR3 is TGTGCCACCAGCAGAGGGGGACTAGCGGGAAACATTCAGTACTTC.

A single count supports this clone. The chain recombines TRBV5-1 with TRBJ2-1; 11 bases agree with TRBD2. Trimming took 4 bases from V and 6 from J; bases not matched to a gene: 18. Germline CDR1 SGHRS, CDR2 YFSETQ. This CDR3 is built from 19 residues. For the CDR3, the DNA is TGCGCCAGCAGCCTAGGGACAGGGACTACTAGCGGGAGCCGCAATGAGCAGTTCTTC. Its translation: CASSLGTGTTSGSRNEQFF.

This chain joins TRBV19 and TRBJ1-1; D unclear. This CDR3 comprises 13 residues. Germline V lookup: CDR1 LNHDA, CDR2 SQIVND (reference sequence). Trimming took 2 bases from V and 4 from J, leaving 8 bases between them. This CDR3 is CASSILKSTEAFF. The CDR3 DNA is TGTGCCAGTAGTATATTAAAGAGCACTGAAGCTTTCTTT.

V and J are TRBV9 and TRBJ2-1, with TRBD2 as a possible D gene (5 bases). CDR1 and CDR2 (germline): SGDLS, YYNGEE. The CDR3 has 14 residues. The V end lost 3 bases, the J end lost 0 bases, and 7 bases lay between the germline ends. The CDR3 DNA reads as TGTGCCAGCAGCGGGAGGAGCTCCTACAATGAGCAGTTCTTC. Translating it yields CASSGRSSYNEQFF. Drawing the rest from reference TRBV9 and TRBJ2-1, the complete variable domain is DSGVTQTPKHLITATGQRVTLRCSPRSGDLSVYWYQQSLDQGLQFLIQYYNGEERAKGNILERFSAQQFPDLHSELNLSSLELGDSALYFCASSGRSSYNEQFFGPGTRLTVL.

The chain is built from TRBV18 and TRBJ1-5; 8 positions match TRBD1. The junction had 4 bases not matched to a gene; V was cut back by 0 bases and J by 3 bases. CDR3 length equals 16 residues. CDR1 and CDR2 from the germline V gene are KGHSH and LQKENI. The CDR3 sequence: CASSPPGQGSNQPQHF. For the CDR3, the DNA is TGTGCCAGCTCACCACCCGGACAGGGATCCAATCAGCCCCAGCATTTT.

The chain uses TRBV28 and TRBJ2-7, with a tentative D call TRBD1 (6 bases). This CDR3 is built from 13 residues. V lost 8 bases, J lost 1 base, and 12 bases lay in between. Germline values: CDR1 MDHEN, CDR2 SYDVKM. DNA of the CDR3: TGTGCCAGCGGGGGCACAGTATCCTACGAGCAGTACTTC. As protein: CASGGTVSYEQYF.

This rearrangement joins TRBV28 to TRBJ2-7; TRBD1 matches 11 bases. From germline, CDR1 is MDHEN and CDR2 SYDVKM. V shed 5 bases, J shed 3 bases, and the junction held 6 bases outside the gene matches. CDR3 length: 15 residues. DNA of the CDR3: TGTGCCAGCAGTGAGCCGGGACAGGGGGACTACGAGCAGTACTTC. It codes for CASSEPGQGDYEQYF.

This clone has a single count. V and J are TRBV28 and TRBJ2-5; no reliable D call. The CDR3 sequence is 10 residues long. V lost 5 bases to trimming and J lost 5 bases, with 3 bases between them. Germline CDR1 MDHEN, CDR2 SYDVKM. CDR3 sequence: CASSPETQYF. The CDR3 DNA is TGTGCCAGCAGTCCCGAGACCCAGTACTTC. The full variable domain, its missing parts supplied by reference TRBV28 and TRBJ2-5, is DVKVTQSSRYLVKRTGEKVFLECVQDMDHENMFWYRQDPGLGLRLIYFSYDVKMKEKGDIPEGYSVSREKKERFSLILESASTNQTSMYLCASSPETQYFGPGTRLLVL.

J is TRBJ2-7 and V is TRBV15; 8 bases line up with TRBD2. The germline V gene has CDR1 LNHNV and CDR2 YYDKDF (reference sequence). Trimming took 3 bases from V and 0 from J; bases not matched to a gene: 10. CDR3 length equals 17 residues. The CDR3 is CATSSDLGLAASYEQYF. For the CDR3, the DNA is TGTGCCACCAGCAGCGATTTAGGACTAGCAGCCTCCTACGAGCAGTACTTC.

In this sample, this clone turned up a few times. V gene TRBV4-2 combines with J gene TRBJ2-7; tentatively, D is TRBD2 (5 bases). V was clipped by 1 base and J by 3 bases, with 13 bases between them. This CDR3 contains 15 residues. The germline V gene has CDR1 LGHNA and CDR2 YNFKEQ. Here the CDR3 DNA reads TGTGCCAGCAGCCAAGGGACGGGATCGGTCTACGAGCAGTACTTC. Amino acid sequence: CASSQGTGSVYEQYF.

This chain links TRBV15 with TRBJ2-7; perhaps TRBD2 as D (5 bases). This CDR3 contains 15 residues. The germline V and J ends were trimmed by 0 bases and 2 bases, with 11 bases remaining between them. Germline CDR1 reads LNHNV; CDR2 reads YYDKDF (reference sequence). As DNA, the CDR3 is TGTGCCACCAGCAGAGATTTAGGACTCGCCTACGAGCAGTACTTC. Protein: CATSRDLGLAYEQYF.

The chain has TRBV9 and TRBJ2-4; D perhaps matches TRBD1 (6 bases). The CDR3 has 15 residues. The ends were cut back, 4 bases at V and 5 bases at J, with 16 bases in the middle. Germline V gene lookup returns CDR1 SGDLS and CDR2 YYNGEE. CDR3 in DNA: TGTGCCAGCAGCTTCGGCAGGGGATCCGAAAACATTCAGTACTTC. Protein sequence: CASSFGRGSENIQYF.

J is TRBJ1-1 and V is TRBV7-2; D is uncertain. Per the germline V gene, CDR1 is SGHTA and CDR2 is FQGNSA. The CDR3 consists of 13 residues. V was clipped by 3 bases and J by 1 base, with 6 bases between them. In DNA, the CDR3 is TGTGCCAGCAGCTTTACAGAGAACACTGAAGCTTTCTTT. Residues: CASSFTENTEAFF.

The V and J genes are TRBV30 and TRBJ1-5, with D hard to call. Germline CDR1 reads GTSNPN; CDR2 reads SVGIG (reference sequence). The CDR3 contains 14 residues. V lost 1 base, J lost 0 bases, and 7 bases lay in between. CDR3 amino acids: CAWSGTVSNQPQHF. The CDR3 DNA reads as TGTGCCTGGAGTGGGACCGTTAGCAATCAGCCCCAGCATTTT.

The CDR3 spells CASSYSSAGSEKLFF. The DNA for the CDR3 is TGTGCCAGCAGTTACTCGTCGGCAGGGAGCGAAAAACTGTTTTTT. The chain links TRBV6-5 to TRBJ1-4; possible D gene TRBD1, 5 bases. Looked up from germline, CDR1 is MNHEY and CDR2 is SVGAGI. V was trimmed by 0 bases and J by 8 bases, leaving 13 bases between them. The CDR3 totals 15 residues.